What follows are 29 T cell receptor beta chains derived from one specimen sequenced in a study of blood T cell repertoires in COVID-19. Repertoires were generated with immunoSEQ multiplex PCR, while TCRdb's copy carries only in-frame clones and drops some. The sample yields 250,000 or so clones, over 75% seen once. Sequencing was carried out using peripheral blood. The source is a man aged 25 to 40 who had recovered from COVID-19.

The chain is built from TRBV19 and TRBJ2-7, with 11 bases aligning to TRBD2. This CDR3 has 15 amino acids. Trimming cost V 1 base and J 2 bases; bases outside gene matches: 1. CDR1 is LNHDA and CDR2 is SQIVND in the germline V gene (reference sequence). In DNA form, the CDR3 reads TGTGCCAGTAGTATAGGACTAGCGGGGACCTACGAGCAGTACTTC. Protein product: CASSIGLAGTYEQYF.

The sample holds one count of this clone. V usage is TRBV11-2 and J usage is TRBJ2-3, with 10 bases lining up with TRBD2. Germline trimming cut 3 bases from V and 4 bases from J; bases unmatched to any gene: 4. CDR3 length equals 15 residues. Germline loops: CDR1 SGHAT, CDR2 FQNNGV. For the CDR3, the DNA is TGTGCCAGCAGCTTGAGCGGGGGGGCTCCAGATACGCAGTATTTT. It specifies CASSLSGGAPDTQYF.

The chain has TRBV19 and TRBJ2-5, with unresolved D. The V gene's germline CDR1 is LNHDA and CDR2 SQIVND (reference sequence). Trimming stripped 1 base from V and 4 bases from J, with 10 bases between. CDR3 length: 14 amino acids. The CDR3 coding sequence is TGTGCCAGTAGTATAGGAACAGATGGAGAGACCCAGTACTTC. This encodes CASSIGTDGETQYF.

This clone has at least ten counts. The chain recombines TRBV7-9 with TRBJ2-1, with 11 positions matching TRBD2. The V and J ends lost 4 bases and 6 bases, in that order; junction bases with no gene match: 8. Germline V CDR1 and CDR2: SEHNR, FQNEAQ (reference sequence). The CDR3 totals 16 residues. CDR3 in DNA: TGTGCCAGCAGCTCCCCCTCTAGCGGGGGGCCCAATGAGCAGTTCTTC. Translation gives CASSSPSSGGPNEQFF. Complete variable domain (other parts from reference TRBV7-9 and TRBJ2-1): DTGVSQNPRHKITKRGQNVTFRCDPISEHNRLYWYRQTLGQGPEFLTYFQNEAQLEKSRLLSDRFSAERPKGSFSTLEIQRTEQGDSAMYLCASSSPSSGGPNEQFFGPGTRLTVL.

The chain recombines TRBV7-3 with TRBJ2-1; 8 nucleotides agree with TRBD2. This CDR3 is built from 13 residues. Trimming cost V 5 bases and J 15 bases; bases outside gene matches: 12. Germline V gene sequence: CDR1 SGHTA, CDR2 FQGTGA. For the CDR3, the DNA is TGTGCCAGCAGCGCAACGTCGGGGGGGCAATGGTTCTTC. Translating gives CASSATSGGQWFF.

J is TRBJ1-1 and V is TRBV18; TRBD1 agrees at 7 bases. CDR1 KGHSH and CDR2 LQKENI come from the germline V gene. With V trimmed by 1 base and J by 0 bases, 5 bases remained unmatched. The length of the CDR3 is 16 residues. CDR3 sequence: CASSPQNRGLNTEAFF. The CDR3 DNA sequence: TGTGCCAGCTCACCACAGAACAGGGGTTTGAACACTGAAGCTTTCTTT.

The gene calls are TRBV4-2 and TRBJ2-3; TRBD2 aligns across 8 bases. V lost 0 bases, J lost 2 bases, and 10 bases stayed unmatched. This CDR3 is built from 18 residues. Germline lookup yields CDR1 LGHNA and CDR2 YNFKEQ. CDR3 sequence: CASSQDLVAGTYTDTQYF. Here the CDR3 DNA reads TGTGCCAGCAGCCAAGATTTGGTAGCGGGGACGTACACAGATACGCAGTATTTT.

The rearrangement uses TRBV5-1 and TRBJ1-1; tentative D call: TRBD1 (5 bases). This CDR3 is 13 amino acids long. V lost 0 bases to trimming and J lost 4 bases, with 7 bases between them. CDR1 and CDR2 (germline): SGHRS, YFSETQ. The CDR3 bases are TGCGCCAGCAGCTTGGACGGGGGCACTGAAGCTTTCTTT. This sequence encodes CASSLDGGTEAFF.

The chain employs TRBV12-3 or TRBV12-4 and TRBJ2-7; 10 nucleotides line up with TRBD2. The CDR3 spans 13 residues. Trimming at V came to 5 bases and at J to 7 bases, leaving 5 bases not matched to a gene. CDR3: CASSAILAGEQYV. CDR3 coding DNA: TGTGCCAGCAGTGCCATACTAGCGGGGGAGCAGTACGTC.

The V call is TRBV29-1, the J call TRBJ2-5; TRBD1 matches at 9 bases. Germline V gene lookup returns CDR1 SQVTM and CDR2 ANQGSEA. The CDR3 has 15 residues. The V gene end was trimmed by 8 bases and the J gene end by 0 bases; junction bases not matched to a gene: 10. The CDR3 region has the DNA TGCAGCCCAACCGGGACAGGGAAGTACCAAGAGACCCAGTACTTC. Its protein product is CSPTGTGKYQETQYF.

The chain uses TRBV7-9 and TRBJ1-1; D ambiguous. The V end was cut by 5 bases, the J end by 5 bases, with 15 bases between. This CDR3 has 14 residues. CDR1 and CDR2 (germline): SEHNR, FQNEAQ (reference sequence). CDR3 residues: CASSPRLHGTEAFF. DNA for the CDR3: TGTGCCAGCAGCCCAAGACTTCACGGGACTGAAGCTTTCTTT.

This clone was seen more than once but under ten times. The V gene is TRBV18, the J gene TRBJ1-1, with 9 bases aligning to TRBD1. Germline V gives CDR1 KGHSH, CDR2 LQKENI. The CDR3 loop spans 15 amino acids. Trimming removed 0 bases from V and 1 base from J; junction bases left unmatched: 0. The CDR3 DNA reads TGTGCCAGCTCACCACCGGGACAGGGGAACACTGAAGCTTTCTTT. Amino acid sequence: CASSPPGQGNTEAFF.

The gene calls are TRBV5-1 and TRBJ2-5, with 7 bases aligning to TRBD2. The CDR3 sequence is 14 residues long. V shed 2 bases and J 4 bases; nucleotides not matched to a gene: 5. Germline loops: CDR1 SGHRS, CDR2 YFSETQ. The CDR3 coding sequence is TGCGCCAGCAGCTTCGGGCGGGGGTTAGAGACCCAGTACTTC. This translates into CASSFGRGLETQYF.

The rearrangement joins TRBV27 to TRBJ2-7; TRBD1 is a possible D gene (5 bases). Germline V gives CDR1 MNHEY, CDR2 SMNVEV (reference sequence). V was trimmed by 1 base and J by 3 bases, leaving 10 bases between them. This CDR3 region has 14 residues. The CDR3 sequence: CASSLFSDSYEQYF. CDR3 sequence (DNA): TGTGCCAGCAGTTTATTTTCCGACAGCTACGAGCAGTACTTC.

The chain uses TRBV19 and TRBJ1-5; 7 bases fit TRBD1. CDR1 LNHDA and CDR2 SQIVND come from the germline V gene (reference sequence). V was clipped by 3 bases and J by 5 bases; unmatched bases: 4. This CDR3 spans 14 amino acids. The CDR3, as DNA: TGTGCCAGTAGTATCGGACAGGTTTATCAGCCCCAGCATTTT. It codes for CASSIGQVYQPQHF.

The V and J genes are TRBV25-1 and TRBJ1-4; weak D call: TRBD1 (5 bases). Germline CDR1 MGHDK, CDR2 SYGVNS. This CDR3 has 15 residues. V lost 3 bases, J lost 5 bases, and 13 bases lay in between. The CDR3 bases are TGTGCCAGCAGTGATGGGGCAGATTGGAATGAAAAACTGTTTTTT. Amino acid sequence: CASSDGADWNEKLFF.

The chain uses TRBV6-2 or TRBV6-3 and TRBJ2-1; 10 positions match TRBD2. Germline V gene lookup returns CDR1 MNHEY and CDR2 SVGEGT. V trimming: 2 bases; J trimming: 8 bases; junction bases outside the gene matches: 9. CDR3 length equals 16 residues. CDR3 nucleotides: TGTGCCAGCAGTTACCAAGCGGGGGGGTTTTTCGATGAGCAGTTCTTC. This sequence encodes CASSYQAGGFFDEQFF.

This sequence joins TRBV27 and TRBJ2-7; D unresolved. The CDR3 runs 13 residues. V lost 4 bases and J 4 bases, leaving 11 bases between the germline ends. Germline V gene lookup returns CDR1 MNHEY and CDR2 SMNVEV (reference sequence). The CDR3 bases are TGTGCCAGCAGTTACGGCAGGCCTTACGAGCAGTACTTC. It codes for CASSYGRPYEQYF.

This clone was seen many times. J is TRBJ2-1 and V is TRBV9; 8 bases fit TRBD1. This CDR3 region has 15 residues. CDR1 is SGDLS and CDR2 is YYNGEE in the germline V gene. J was trimmed by 8 bases and V by 4 bases; bases with no gene match: 11. The CDR3 DNA is TGTGCCAGCAGCCCAGGCAGGGGGCGCATTGATGAGCAGTTCTTC. Translating it yields CASSPGRGRIDEQFF.

The chain links TRBV6-1 to TRBJ1-1, with TRBD1 identical over 7 bases. The CDR3 covers 14 residues. CDR1 is MNHNS and CDR2 is SASEGT in the germline V gene. J was trimmed by 6 bases and V by 2 bases; bases with no gene match: 6. The CDR3 region has the DNA TGTGCCAGCAGTGAACACGACAGGGTCGCTGAAGCTTTCTTT. Its translation is CASSEHDRVAEAFF.

Only one count was recorded for this clone. V usage is TRBV6-6 and J usage is TRBJ1-5; the D gene is possibly TRBD1 (5 bases). CDR1 MNHNY and CDR2 SVGAGI come from the germline V gene (reference sequence). V was pared by 0 bases and J by 11 bases, with 17 bases between. This CDR3 is built from 15 residues. CDR3 in amino acids: CASSYSGEGYRSQHF. CDR3 sequence (DNA): TGTGCCAGCAGTTACTCGGGGGAGGGGTACCGTTCCCAGCATTTT.

The chain has TRBV7-3 and TRBJ2-2, with 10 bases lining up with TRBD1. The CDR3 consists of 18 residues. Germline assignment: CDR1 SGHTA and CDR2 FQGTGA. Trimming removed 6 bases from V and 3 bases from J; junction bases left unmatched: 13. Here the CDR3 DNA reads TGTGCCAGCAGGACCGCCGACAGGGGGCAGCGGCACACCGGGGAGCTGTTTTTT. Translated: CASRTADRGQRHTGELFF.

The sample holds one count of this clone. A read error may produce the germline difference seen at one junction end. The chain employs TRBV3-1 (or the pseudogene TRBV3-2) and TRBJ2-1, with 10 bases that match TRBD2. Germline V gene data show CDR1 as LGHDT and CDR2 as YNNKEL (reference sequence). CDR3 length: 13 residues. CDR3 bases: TGTGCCAGCAGCCCCCCAGTTAGCGGGGGGCAGGTCTTC. It translates to CASSPPVSGGQVF.

The CDR3 bases are TGTGCCAGCAGCTTAGTAGGGACAGGGTTGGTCTTGGGCTATGGCTACACCTTC. Residues: CASSLVGTGLVLGYGYTF. The V gene is TRBV7-2, the J gene TRBJ1-2; TRBD1 matches at 9 bases. The J segment lost 4 bases and the V segment lost 1 base, leaving 13 bases of the junction unmatched. The CDR3 has 18 amino acids. From germline, CDR1 is SGHTA and CDR2 FQGNSA.

J is TRBJ1-3 and V is TRBV4-2; D ambiguous. Trimming shortened V by 1 base and J by 4 bases, and 8 bases separated the two germline ends. The CDR3 runs to 14 residues. Germline V lookup: CDR1 LGHNA, CDR2 YNFKEQ. The CDR3 loop is CASSQADKGNTIYF. The CDR3 DNA is TGTGCCAGCAGCCAAGCAGATAAGGGAAACACCATATATTTT.

A few counts support this clone. This rearrangement joins TRBV4-2 to TRBJ2-1; D is perhaps TRBD1 (6 bases). Trimming removed 0 bases from V and 1 base from J, with 13 bases in between. The CDR3 runs to 17 residues. Germline CDR1 is LGHNA and CDR2 is YNFKEQ. The CDR3, as DNA: TGTGCCAGCAGCCAAGATCCCCACAGGGAGTCCTACAATGAGCAGTTCTTC. Protein product: CASSQDPHRESYNEQFF.

This chain connects TRBV28 to TRBJ1-5, with unresolved D. CDR3 length equals 15 residues. Germline V CDR1 and CDR2: MDHEN, SYDVKM. Trimming pared 7 bases from V and 4 bases from J, leaving 17 bases between. DNA for the CDR3: TGTGCCAGCACCCCGGGTCTGGAACCTAATCAGCCCCAGCATTTT. Its protein product is CASTPGLEPNQPQHF.

The chain recombines TRBV12-3 or TRBV12-4 with TRBJ2-5; D is possibly TRBD2 (5 bases). The CDR3 is made up of 12 amino acids. Deletions cut 3 bases from V and 9 bases from J, with 11 bases between. In DNA, the CDR3 is TGTGCCAGCAGTTTGGGAGCGGAGGCCCAGTACTTC. Its protein product is CASSLGAEAQYF.

The rearrangement links TRBV3-1 (or the pseudogene TRBV3-2) to TRBJ2-3; perhaps TRBD2 as D (5 bases). CDR3 length equals 17 residues. Trimming removed 4 bases at V and 2 bases at J, with 19 bases between. From germline, CDR1 is LGHDT and CDR2 YNNKEL (reference sequence). CDR3 nucleotide sequence: TGTGCCAGCAGCCGCCCGCTCACCGGGGATACCACAGATACGCAGTATTTT. Protein: CASSRPLTGDTTDTQYF.